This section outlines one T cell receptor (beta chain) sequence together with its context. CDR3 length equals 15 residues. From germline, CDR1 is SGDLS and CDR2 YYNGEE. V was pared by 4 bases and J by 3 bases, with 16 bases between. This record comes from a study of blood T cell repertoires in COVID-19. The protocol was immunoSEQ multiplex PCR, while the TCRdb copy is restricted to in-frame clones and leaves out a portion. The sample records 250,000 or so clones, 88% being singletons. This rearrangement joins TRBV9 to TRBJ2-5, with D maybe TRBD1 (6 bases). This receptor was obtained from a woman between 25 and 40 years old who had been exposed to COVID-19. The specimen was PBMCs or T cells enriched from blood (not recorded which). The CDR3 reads CASSFRDNAEETQYF. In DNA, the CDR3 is TGTGCCAGCAGCTTCCGGGACAACGCGGAAGAGACCCAGTACTTC. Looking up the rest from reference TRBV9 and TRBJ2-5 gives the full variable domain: DSGVTQTPKHLITATGQRVTLRCSPRSGDLSVYWYQQSLDQGLQFLIQYYNGEERAKGNILERFSAQQFPDLHSELNLSSLELGDSALYFCASSFRDNAEETQYFGPGTRLLVL.